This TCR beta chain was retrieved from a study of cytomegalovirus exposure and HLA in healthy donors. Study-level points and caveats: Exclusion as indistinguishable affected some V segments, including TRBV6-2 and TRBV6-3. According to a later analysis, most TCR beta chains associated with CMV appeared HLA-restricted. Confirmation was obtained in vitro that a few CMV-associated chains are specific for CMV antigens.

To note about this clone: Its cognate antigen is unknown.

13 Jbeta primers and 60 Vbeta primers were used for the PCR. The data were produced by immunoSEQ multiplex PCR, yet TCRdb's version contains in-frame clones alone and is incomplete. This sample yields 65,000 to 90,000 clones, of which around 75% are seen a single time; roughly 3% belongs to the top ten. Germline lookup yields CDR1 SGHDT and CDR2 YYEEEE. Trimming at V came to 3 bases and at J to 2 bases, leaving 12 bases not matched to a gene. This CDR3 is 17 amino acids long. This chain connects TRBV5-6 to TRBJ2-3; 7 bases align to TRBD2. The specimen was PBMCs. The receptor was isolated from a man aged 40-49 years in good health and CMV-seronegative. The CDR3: CASSSLTGRETTDTQYF. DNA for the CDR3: TGTGCCAGCAGCTCGTTAACGGGGAGGGAAACCACAGATACGCAGTATTTT.